The present TCR beta chain was sequenced within a study of identical twins. Overall study findings and caveats: Abundant cord blood beta clonotypes carried fewer insertions; memory repertoires showed none.

This clonotype was counted a few times. What it binds is not known. TCRdb re-analysed the 5' RACE reads in MiXCR, keeping a single row per CDR3 protein. Of about 470,000 distinct CDR3 sequences listed, roughly 26% are singletons. These data were likewise used in another study, on T cells expressing NK-cell markers. That work adds: With respect to HCMV, seven of the eight sequenced donors were seropositive, and one was seronegative. Dominant NKG2C+ clonotypes accounted for about 1.0-8% of CD8+ T cells in a handful of donors.

This sequence originates from a young woman in good health. Sequencing input: CD4+ T cells sorted from blood.

CDR3 amino acids: CAISERAGTATSYEQYF. The CDR3 DNA sequence: TGTGCCATCAGTGAGAGGGCGGGGACAGCGACCTCCTACGAGCAGTACTTC. The V and J genes are TRBV10-3 and TRBJ2-7; D might be TRBD1 (7 bases). The CDR3 covers 17 residues. The ends were cut back, 2 bases at V and 0 bases at J, with 17 bases in the middle. Germline values: CDR1 ENHRY, CDR2 SYGVKD.